This TCR beta chain emerged from a study of blood T cell repertoires in COVID-19. The CDR3 consists of 15 residues. CDR1 is MDHEN and CDR2 is SYDVKM in the germline V gene. Trimming pared 4 bases from V and 5 bases from J, leaving 17 bases between. This clone is a singleton in its sample. Libraries were prepared by immunoSEQ multiplex PCR; TCRdb keeps only in-frame clonotypes and omits some of them. Here the sample spans approximately 120,000 clones, around 82% being singletons. The sample comprised peripheral blood. This TCR derives from a man aged 25-45 years with COVID-19, enrolled during active disease. The chain has TRBV28 and TRBJ2-5; possibly TRBD2 for D (7 bases). CDR3 region: CASSSAGGGGETQYF. The CDR3, as DNA: TGTGCCAGCAGTTCCGCTGGGGGGGGCGGGGAGACCCAGTACTTC.